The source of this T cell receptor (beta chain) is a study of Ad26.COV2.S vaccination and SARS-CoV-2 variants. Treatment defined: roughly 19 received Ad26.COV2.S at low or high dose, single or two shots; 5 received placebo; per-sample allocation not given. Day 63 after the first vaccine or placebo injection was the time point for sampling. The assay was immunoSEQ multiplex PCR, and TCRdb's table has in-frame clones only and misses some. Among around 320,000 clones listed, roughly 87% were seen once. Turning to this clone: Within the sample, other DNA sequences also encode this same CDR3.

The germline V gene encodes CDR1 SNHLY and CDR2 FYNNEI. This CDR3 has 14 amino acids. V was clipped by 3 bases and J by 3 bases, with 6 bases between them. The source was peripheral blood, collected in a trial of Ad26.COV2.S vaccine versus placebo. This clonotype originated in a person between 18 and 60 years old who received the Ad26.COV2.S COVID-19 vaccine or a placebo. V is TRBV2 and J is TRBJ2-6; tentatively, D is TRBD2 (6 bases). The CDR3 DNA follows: TGTGCCAGCAGTGAGGGGGGTGGGGCCAACGTCCTGACTTTC. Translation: CASSEGGGANVLTF.